These 2 T cell receptor beta chains were sequenced from one sample in a study of cytomegalovirus exposure and HLA in healthy donors. The PCR was carried out with 60 Vbeta primers and 13 Jbeta primers. Libraries were prepared by immunoSEQ multiplex PCR; TCRdb keeps only in-frame clonotypes and omits some of them. This table holds roughly 100,000 clones. Material: PBMCs. The receptors were gathered from a middle-aged man in good health and CMV-seronegative.

By frequency, this clone registers medium-sized. This chain uses TRBV7-9 with TRBJ2-3; 9 bases line up with TRBD1. V gave up 5 bases and J gave up 0 bases; unmatched junction bases: 9. Germline V gene lookup returns CDR1 SEHNR and CDR2 FQNEAQ (reference sequence). The CDR3 length is 17 residues. The CDR3 spells CASSPVGQGSSTDTQYF. CDR3 nucleotides: TGTGCCAGCAGCCCTGTGGGACAGGGATCTAGCACAGATACGCAGTATTTT. Together with reference TRBV7-9 and TRBJ2-3, the CDR3 gives the full variable domain: DTGVSQNPRHKITKRGQNVTFRCDPISEHNRLYWYRQTLGQGPEFLTYFQNEAQLEKSRLLSDRFSAERPKGSFSTLEIQRTEQGDSAMYLCASSPVGQGSSTDTQYFGPGTRLTVL.

This rearrangement joins TRBV29-1 to TRBJ1-1; a weak D match, TRBD1 (6 bases). Germline CDR1 reads SQVTM; CDR2 reads ANQGSEA. Trimming took 5 bases from V and 1 from J, leaving 14 bases between them. The CDR3 loop spans 14 amino acids. The CDR3 here is CSVMRGAGNTEAFF. DNA of the CDR3: TGCAGCGTTATGCGGGGGGCAGGGAACACTGAAGCTTTCTTT.